Reported below is one TCR beta chain. These data are taken from a study of cytomegalovirus exposure and HLA in healthy donors. The PCR contained 60 Vbeta and 13 Jbeta primers. TCRdb's table, derived via immunoSEQ multiplex PCR, lists solely in-frame clones and lacks some. In the table there are approximately 160,000 clones, over 70% of which are singletons. With 3 bases clipped from V and 2 bases from J, the junction kept 7 bases outside the gene matches. Germline V gives CDR1 SGDLS, CDR2 YYNGEE. The CDR3 totals 15 residues. The sequencing sample was made of PBMCs. The receptor was derived from a woman between 35 and 50 years old in good health and CMV-seropositive. The rearrangement joins TRBV9 to TRBJ1-1; 7 bases map to TRBD1. This CDR3 is CASSARTGSNTEAFF. CDR3 nucleotide sequence: TGTGCCAGCAGCGCAAGGACAGGTTCAAACACTGAAGCTTTCTTT.